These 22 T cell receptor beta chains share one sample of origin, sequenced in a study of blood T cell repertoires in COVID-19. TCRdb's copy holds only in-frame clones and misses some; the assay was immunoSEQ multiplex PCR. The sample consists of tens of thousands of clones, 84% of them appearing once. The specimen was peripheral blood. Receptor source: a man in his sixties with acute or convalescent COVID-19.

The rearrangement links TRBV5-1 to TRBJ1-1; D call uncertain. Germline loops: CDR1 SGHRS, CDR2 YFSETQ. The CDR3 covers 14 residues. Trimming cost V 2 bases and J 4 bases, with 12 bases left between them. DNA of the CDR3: TGCGCCAGCAGCTTTGACACCCAGACCACTGAAGCTTTCTTT. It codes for CASSFDTQTTEAFF.

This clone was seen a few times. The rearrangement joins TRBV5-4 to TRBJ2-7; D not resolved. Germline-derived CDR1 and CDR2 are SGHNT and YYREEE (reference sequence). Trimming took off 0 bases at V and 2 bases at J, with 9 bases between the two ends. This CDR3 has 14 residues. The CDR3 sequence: CASSLDLGPYEQYV. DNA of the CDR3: TGTGCCAGCAGCTTGGATCTAGGCCCCTACGAGCAGTACGTC.

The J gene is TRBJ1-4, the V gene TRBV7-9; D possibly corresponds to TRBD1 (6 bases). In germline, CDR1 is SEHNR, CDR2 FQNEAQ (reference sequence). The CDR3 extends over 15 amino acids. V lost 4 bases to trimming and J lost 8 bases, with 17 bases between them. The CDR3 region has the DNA TGTGCCAGCAGCTCCCCAGGGGTCCCGAGGGAAAAACTGTTTTTT. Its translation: CASSSPGVPREKLFF.

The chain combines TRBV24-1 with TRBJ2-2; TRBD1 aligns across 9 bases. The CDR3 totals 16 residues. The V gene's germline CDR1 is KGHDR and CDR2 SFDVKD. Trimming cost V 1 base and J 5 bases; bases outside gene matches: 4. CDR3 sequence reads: CATSDFRDRVTGELFF. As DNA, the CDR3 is TGTGCCACCAGTGATTTCCGGGACAGGGTTACCGGGGAGCTGTTTTTT.

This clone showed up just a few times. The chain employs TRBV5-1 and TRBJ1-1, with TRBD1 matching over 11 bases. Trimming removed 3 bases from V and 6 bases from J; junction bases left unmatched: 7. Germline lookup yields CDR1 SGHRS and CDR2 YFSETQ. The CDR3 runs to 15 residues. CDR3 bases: TGCGCCAGCAGCTCCGGACAGGGGGCGCGGGCTGAAGCTTTCTTT. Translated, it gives CASSSGQGARAEAFF.

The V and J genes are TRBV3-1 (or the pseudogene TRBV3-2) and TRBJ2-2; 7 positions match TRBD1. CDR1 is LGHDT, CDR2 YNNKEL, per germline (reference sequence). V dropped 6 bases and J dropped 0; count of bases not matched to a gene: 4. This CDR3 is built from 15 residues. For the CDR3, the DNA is TGTGCCAGCAGTTACAGGGGCGCGAACACCGGGGAGCTGTTTTTT. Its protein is CASSYRGANTGELFF.

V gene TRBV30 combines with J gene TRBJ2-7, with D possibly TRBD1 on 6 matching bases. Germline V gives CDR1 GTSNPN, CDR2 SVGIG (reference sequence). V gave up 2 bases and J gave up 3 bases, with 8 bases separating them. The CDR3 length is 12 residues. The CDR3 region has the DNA TGTGCCTGGAGTTTACAGGGCTACGAGCAGTACTTC. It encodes CAWSLQGYEQYF.

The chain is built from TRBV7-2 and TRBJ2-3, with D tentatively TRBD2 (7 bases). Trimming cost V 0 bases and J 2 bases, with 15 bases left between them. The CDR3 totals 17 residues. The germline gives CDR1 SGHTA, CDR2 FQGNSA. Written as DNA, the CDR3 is TGTGCCAGCAGCTTAGCATTAGGGCGGGGGCTCACAGATACGCAGTATTTT. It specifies CASSLALGRGLTDTQYF.

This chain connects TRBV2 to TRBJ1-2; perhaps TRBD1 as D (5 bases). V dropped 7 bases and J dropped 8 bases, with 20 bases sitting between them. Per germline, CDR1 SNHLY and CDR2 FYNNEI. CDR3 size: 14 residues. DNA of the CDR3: TGTGCCAGCATCCTAAAGTGGGGACTCCAGGGCTACACCTTC. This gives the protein CASILKWGLQGYTF.

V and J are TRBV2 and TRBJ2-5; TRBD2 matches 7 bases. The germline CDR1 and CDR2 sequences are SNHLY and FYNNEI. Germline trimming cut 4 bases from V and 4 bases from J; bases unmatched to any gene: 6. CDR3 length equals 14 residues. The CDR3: CASSGNSGLETQYF. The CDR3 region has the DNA TGTGCCAGCAGTGGGAATAGCGGGTTAGAGACCCAGTACTTC.

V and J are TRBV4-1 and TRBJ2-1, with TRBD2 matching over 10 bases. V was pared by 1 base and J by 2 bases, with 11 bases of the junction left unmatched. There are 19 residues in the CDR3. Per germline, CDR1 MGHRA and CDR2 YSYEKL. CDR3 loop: CASSQVLAGDTRAYNEQFF. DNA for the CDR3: TGCGCCAGCAGCCAAGTTCTAGCGGGGGATACCCGAGCCTACAATGAGCAGTTCTTC.

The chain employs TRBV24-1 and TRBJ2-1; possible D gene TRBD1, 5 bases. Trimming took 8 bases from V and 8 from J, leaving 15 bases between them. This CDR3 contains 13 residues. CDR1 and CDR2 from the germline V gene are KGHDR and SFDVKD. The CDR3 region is CATIGRDLDEQFF. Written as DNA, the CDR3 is TGTGCCACCATTGGCAGGGATCTCGATGAGCAGTTCTTC.

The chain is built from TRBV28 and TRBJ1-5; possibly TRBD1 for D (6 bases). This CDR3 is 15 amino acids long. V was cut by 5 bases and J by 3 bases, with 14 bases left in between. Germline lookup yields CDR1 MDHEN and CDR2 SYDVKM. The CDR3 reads CASSPGGGHNQPQHF. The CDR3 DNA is TGTGCCAGCAGTCCCGGCGGGGGGCACAATCAGCCCCAGCATTTT.

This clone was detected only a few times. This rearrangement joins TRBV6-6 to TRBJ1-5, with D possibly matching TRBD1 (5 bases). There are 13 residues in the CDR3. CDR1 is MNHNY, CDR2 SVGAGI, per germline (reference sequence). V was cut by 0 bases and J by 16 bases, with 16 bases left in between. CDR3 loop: CASSYSGPRQGHF. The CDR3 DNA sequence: TGTGCCAGCAGTTACTCTGGGCCCCGCCAGGGTCATTTT.

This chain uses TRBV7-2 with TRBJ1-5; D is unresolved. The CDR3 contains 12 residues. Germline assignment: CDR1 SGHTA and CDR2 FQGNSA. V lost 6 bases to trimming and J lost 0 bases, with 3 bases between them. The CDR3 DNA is TGTGCCAGCAGTTATAGCAATCAGCCCCAGCATTTT. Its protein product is CASSYSNQPQHF.

CDR3 protein: CASSPLPGGSGVRETQYF. Written as DNA, the CDR3 is TGTGCCAGCTCACCCCTGCCTGGGGGTAGCGGGGTACGAGAGACCCAGTACTTC. The chain joins TRBV18 to TRBJ2-5; 8 nucleotides align to TRBD2. Trimming removed 3 bases from V and 4 bases from J; junction bases left unmatched: 16. Germline V CDR1 and CDR2: KGHSH, LQKENI. The CDR3 runs 18 residues. Full variable domain (remainder filled in from reference TRBV18 and TRBJ2-5): NAGVMQNPRHLVRRRGQEARLRCSPMKGHSHVYWYRQLPEEGLKFMVYLQKENIIDESGMPKERFSAEFPKEGPSILRIQQVVRGDSAAYFCASSPLPGGSGVRETQYFGPGTRLLVL.

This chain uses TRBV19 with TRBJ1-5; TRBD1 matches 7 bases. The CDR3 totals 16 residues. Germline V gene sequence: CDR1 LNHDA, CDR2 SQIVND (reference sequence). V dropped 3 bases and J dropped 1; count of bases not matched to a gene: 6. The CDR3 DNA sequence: TGTGCCAGTAGTATTGAGGGGGCGCGGAGCAATCAGCCCCAGCATTTT. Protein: CASSIEGARSNQPQHF. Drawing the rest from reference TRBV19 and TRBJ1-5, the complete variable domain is DGGITQSPKYLFRKEGQNVTLSCEQNLNHDAMYWYRQDPGQGLRLIYYSQIVNDFQKGDIAEGYSVSREKKESFPLTVTSAQKNPTAFYLCASSIEGARSNQPQHFGDGTRLSIL.

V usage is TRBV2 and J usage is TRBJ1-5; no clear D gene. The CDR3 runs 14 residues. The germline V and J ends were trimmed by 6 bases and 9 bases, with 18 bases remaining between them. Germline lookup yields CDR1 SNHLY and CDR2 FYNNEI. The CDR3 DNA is TGTGCCAGCAGGGAGACTTCGGTGCTACGGCCCCAGCATTTT. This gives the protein CASRETSVLRPQHF.

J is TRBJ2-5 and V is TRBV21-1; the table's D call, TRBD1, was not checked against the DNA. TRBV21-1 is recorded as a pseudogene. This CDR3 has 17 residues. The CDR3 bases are TGTGCCAGCGGAGTGATATCGACAGGACTCCCCCAAGAGACCCAGTACTTC. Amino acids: CASGVISTGLPQETQYF.

The DNA of the CDR3 is TGCGCCAGCAGCTTGTCCGGACTAGCGGGGGGGACTCAGTACTTC. This encodes CASSLSGLAGGTQYF. The chain combines TRBV5-1 with TRBJ2-4; 15 bases agree with TRBD2. V dropped 1 base and J dropped 12; count of bases not matched to a gene: 5. The CDR3 covers 15 residues. Germline-derived CDR1 and CDR2 are SGHRS and YFSETQ.

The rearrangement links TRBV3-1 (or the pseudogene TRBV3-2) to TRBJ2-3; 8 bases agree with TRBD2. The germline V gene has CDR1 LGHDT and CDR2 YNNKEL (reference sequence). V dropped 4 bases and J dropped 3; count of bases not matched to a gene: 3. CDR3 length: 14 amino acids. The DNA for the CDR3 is TGTGCCAGCAGCCCCCGGGAGGGGACAGATACGCAGTATTTT. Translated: CASSPREGTDTQYF.

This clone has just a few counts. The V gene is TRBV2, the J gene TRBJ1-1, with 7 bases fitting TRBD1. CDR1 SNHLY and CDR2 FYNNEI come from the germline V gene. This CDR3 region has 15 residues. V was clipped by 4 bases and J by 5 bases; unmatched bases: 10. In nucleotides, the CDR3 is TGTGCCAGCAGTGGCACCGGGACAGAGGGTACTGAAGCTTTCTTT. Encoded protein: CASSGTGTEGTEAFF.